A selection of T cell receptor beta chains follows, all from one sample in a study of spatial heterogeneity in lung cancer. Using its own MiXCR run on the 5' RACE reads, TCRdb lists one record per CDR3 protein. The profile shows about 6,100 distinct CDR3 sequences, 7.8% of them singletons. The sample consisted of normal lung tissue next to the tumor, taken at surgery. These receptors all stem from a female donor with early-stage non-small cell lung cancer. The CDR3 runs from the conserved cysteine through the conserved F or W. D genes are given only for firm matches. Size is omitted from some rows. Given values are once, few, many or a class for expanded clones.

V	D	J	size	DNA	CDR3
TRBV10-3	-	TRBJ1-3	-	TGTGCCACGGGAACAGCCTCTGGAAACACCATATATTTT	CATGTASGNTIYF
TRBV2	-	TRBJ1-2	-	TGTGCCAGCAGTTCTGAAGGGCCGCGCTATGGCTACACCTTC	CASSSEGPRYGYTF
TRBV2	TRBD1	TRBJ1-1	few	TGTGCCAGCAGTGAACAGGGGGGGACTGAAGCTTTCTTT	CASSEQGGTEAFF
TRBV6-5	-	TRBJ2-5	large	TGTGCCAGCAATAAAGGGTCGGGGGGCGCAGAGACCCAGTACTTC	CASNKGSGGAETQYF
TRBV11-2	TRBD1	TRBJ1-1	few	TGTGCCAGCGGCGGTACAGGGGCGAACACTGAAGCTTTCTTT	CASGGTGANTEAFF
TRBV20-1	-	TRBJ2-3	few	TGCAGTGCTGAAGGGATCCACACAGATACGCAGTATTTT	CSAEGIHTDTQYF
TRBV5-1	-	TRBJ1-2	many	TGCGCCAGCAGCTTGGATGGTGGCTACACCTTC	CASSLDGGYTF
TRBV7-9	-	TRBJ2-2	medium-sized	TGTGCCAGCAGCGCGGCGACAGGAGGGTTAACCGGGGAGCTGTTTTTT	CASSAATGGLTGELFF
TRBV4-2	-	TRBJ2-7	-	TGTGCCAGCAGCCAAGTCCAGGGGGGGGCGAGCTCCTACGAGCAGTACTTC	CASSQVQGGASSYEQYF
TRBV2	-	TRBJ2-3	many	TGTGCCAGCAGTGTAGTAGTAACGGGCCCAGATACGCAGTATTTT	CASSVVVTGPDTQYF
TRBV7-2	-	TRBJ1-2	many	TGTGCCAGCAGCTTTAACAGGGCGGACTATGGCTACACCTTC	CASSFNRADYGYTF
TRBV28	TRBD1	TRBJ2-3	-	TGTGCCAGCAGCCTACGTGCAGGGGGTGGGACGCAGTATTTT	CASSLRAGGGTQYF
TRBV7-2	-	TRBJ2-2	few	TGTGCCAGCAGCTTAGCCCCAGGGAAAATCGGGGAGCTGTTTTTT	CASSLAPGKIGELFF
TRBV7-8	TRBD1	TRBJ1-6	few	TGTGCCAGCAGCTCAACAGACAGGGGCTCCTATAATTCACCCCTCCACTTT	CASSSTDRGSYNSPLHF
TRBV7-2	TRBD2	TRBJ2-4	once	TGTGCCAGCAGCACCCAGCGGGGGGTCGGCTCGCCGTACTTC	CASSTQRGVGSPYF
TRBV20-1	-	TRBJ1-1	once	TGCAGTGCTAGAGTATTGGGTGGCACTGAAGCTTTCTTT	CSARVLGGTEAFF
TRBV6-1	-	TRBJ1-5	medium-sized	TGTGCCAGCAGGGGTGATCAGCCCCAGCATTTT	CASRGDQPQHF
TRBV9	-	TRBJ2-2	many	TGTGCCAGCGAATCAACCGGGGAGCTGTTTTTT	CASESTGELFF
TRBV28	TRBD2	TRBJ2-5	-	TGTGCCAGCAGTTGGAGCGGGGGCCAGGAGACCCAGTACTTC	CASSWSGGQETQYF
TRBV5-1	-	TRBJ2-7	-	TGCGCCAGCAGCCCGGAGAGTGGCGAGCAGTACTTC	CASSPESGEQYF
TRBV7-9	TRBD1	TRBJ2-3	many	TGTGCCAGCAGTCGCGGGACAGGGCGGGATACGCAGTATTTT	CASSRGTGRDTQYF
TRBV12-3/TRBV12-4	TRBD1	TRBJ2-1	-	TGTGCCAGCAGTTTGGAGGGAAGACAGGGGGCGCGTGAGCAGTTCTTC	CASSLEGRQGAREQFF
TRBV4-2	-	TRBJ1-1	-	TGTGCCAGCAGCCGAGGGGACGCAGGGAATCCTGAAGCTTTCTTT	CASSRGDAGNPEAFF
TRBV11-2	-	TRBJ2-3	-	TGTGCCAGCAGCCTCGGAGGGGGGCGGGCCACAGATACGCAGTATTTT	CASSLGGGRATDTQYF
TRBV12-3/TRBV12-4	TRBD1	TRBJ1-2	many	TGTGCCAGCAGTGCCCGGACAGGGTCTGGGAACTATGGCTACACCTTC	CASSARTGSGNYGYTF
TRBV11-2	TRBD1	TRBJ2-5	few	TGTGCCAGCAGCTTAGATGGGGAAGACAGGGGGCAAGAGACCCAGTACTTC	CASSLDGEDRGQETQYF
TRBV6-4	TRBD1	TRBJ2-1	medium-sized	TGTGCCAGCAGTGTCGGGGACAGCAATGAGCAGTTCTTC	CASSVGDSNEQFF
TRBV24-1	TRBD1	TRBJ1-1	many	TGTGCCACCAGTGACCGAGAAACAGGGGAGAACATGAACACTGAAGCTTTCTTT	CATSDRETGENMNTEAFF
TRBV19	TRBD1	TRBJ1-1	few	TGTGCCAGTAGTATGGGGGACAGAAGATCTTTCTTTGGGGACAGAAGATCTTTCTTT	CASSMGDRRSFFGDRRSFF
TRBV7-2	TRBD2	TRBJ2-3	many	TGTGCCAGCAGCTTAACCTCTGGCGGGGGGGGTAGCACAGATACGCAGTATTTT	CASSLTSGGGGSTDTQYF
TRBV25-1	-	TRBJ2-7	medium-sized	TGTGCCAGCAGTCCCGGGGAGGAACAGTACTTC	CASSPGEEQYF
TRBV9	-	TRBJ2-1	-	TGTGCCAGCAGCGTAAGTAGCGTAACCTACAATGAGCAGTTCTTC	CASSVSSVTYNEQFF
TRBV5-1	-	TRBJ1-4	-	TGCGCCAGCAGCCCCGGCAGAACTAATGAAAAACTGTTTTTT	CASSPGRTNEKLFF
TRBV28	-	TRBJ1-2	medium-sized	TGTGCCAGCAGTTTCCCCGTCAGCTATGGCTACACCTTC	CASSFPVSYGYTF
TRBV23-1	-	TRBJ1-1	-	TGCGCCAGCAGTCTTGTAAGCGGGGGGCCGGACACTGAAGCTTTCTTT	CASSLVSGGPDTEAFF
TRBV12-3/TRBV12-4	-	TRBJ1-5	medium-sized	TGTGCCAGTGGCCGGGACCCTAGACGGCAGCCCCAGCATTTT	CASGRDPRRQPQHF
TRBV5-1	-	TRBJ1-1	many	-	CASSSAGTGGEAFFGQGTAFF
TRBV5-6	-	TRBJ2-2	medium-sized	TGTGCCAGCAGCTTCGCGAACACCGGGGAGCTGTTTTTT	CASSFANTGELFF
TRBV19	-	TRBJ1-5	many	TGTGCCAGTAGTAGAGAGGGCCACGGCAATCAGCCCCAGCATTTT	CASSREGHGNQPQHF
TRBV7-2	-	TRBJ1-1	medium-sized	TGTGCCAGCAGCCCGGGGAGGGGGTTTAGAGCTTTCTTT	CASSPGRGFRAFF
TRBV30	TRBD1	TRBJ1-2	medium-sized	TGTGCCTGGAGAACCGACAGGGGGAACTATGGCTACACCTTC	CAWRTDRGNYGYTF
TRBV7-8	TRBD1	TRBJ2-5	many	TGTGCCAGCAGCTTAAACCCGGGACAGAGGAAAGAGACCCAGTACTTC	CASSLNPGQRKETQYF
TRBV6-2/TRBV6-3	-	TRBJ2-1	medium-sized	TGTGCCAGCAGTTACGAAGGGGGGGCCCTAACTGGGGAGCAGTTCTTC	CASSYEGGALTGEQFF
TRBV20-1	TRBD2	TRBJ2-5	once	TGCAGTGCTAGGGACCGACTAGCGGGGGGTGTGACCCAGTACTTC	CSARDRLAGGVTQYF
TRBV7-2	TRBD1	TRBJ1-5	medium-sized	TGTGCCAGCAGCTTAGACCCACAGGGGGCGAGTCAGCCCCAGCATTTT	CASSLDPQGASQPQHF
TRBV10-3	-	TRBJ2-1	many	TGTGCCATCAGTGAGGCGCAGGACTACAATGAGCAGTTCTTC	CAISEAQDYNEQFF
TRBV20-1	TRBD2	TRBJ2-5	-	TGCAGTGCTAGAGTAGCGGGGGGGCAAGAGACCCAGTACTTC	CSARVAGGQETQYF
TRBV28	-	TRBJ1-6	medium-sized	TGTGCCAGCAGCCCCGTGACAGGTTCACCCCTCCACTTT	CASSPVTGSPLHF
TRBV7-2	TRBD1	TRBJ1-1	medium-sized	TGTGCCAGCAGCTCGCCGGCCGGGACAGTGAACACTGAAGCTTTCTTT	CASSSPAGTVNTEAFF
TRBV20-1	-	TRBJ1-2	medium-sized	TGCAGTGCTAGTGGGGCGCCTAACTATGGCTACACCTTC	CSASGAPNYGYTF
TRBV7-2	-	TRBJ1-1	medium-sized	TGTGCCAGCAGCCGAGACTGGGGGACTGAAGCTTTCTTT	CASSRDWGTEAFF
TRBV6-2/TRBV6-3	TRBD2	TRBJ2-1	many	TGTGCCAGCAGTTACCCCCCTAGCGGGGGCCACAATGAGCAGTTCTTC	CASSYPPSGGHNEQFF
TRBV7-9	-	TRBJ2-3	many	TGTGCCAGCAGCCTTGGAGAGCGGGCACAAAATACGCAGTATTTT	CASSLGERAQNTQYF
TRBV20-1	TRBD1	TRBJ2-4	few	TGTTCCGGACAGGGGCGGCAGGGCATTCAGTACTTC	CSGQGRQGIQYF
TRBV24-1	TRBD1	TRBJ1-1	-	TGTGCCACCGCCTCCGGGACAGGGGGAGGGTACACTGAAGCTTTCTTT	CATASGTGGGYTEAFF